This paragraph reports one T cell receptor beta chain. What it binds is not known. This sample is part of a study of cytomegalovirus exposure and HLA in healthy donors. Study-wide results and limits: Later on, an analysis showed TCR association rates differing by HLA locus, with DRB1 the most and HLA-C the fewest. In vitro experiments confirmed that three CMV-associated chains were specific for CMV antigens. For cytomegalovirus status, the classifier reportedly gave diagnoses with high specificity and sensitivity. Highly shared sequence variants in one cluster were likely a sequencing artifact.

This PCR relied on a set of 60 Vbeta primers and 13 Jbeta primers. The data were produced by immunoSEQ multiplex PCR, yet TCRdb's version contains in-frame clones alone and is incomplete. Of 240,000 or so clones listed, 82% are singletons. Germline V gene lookup returns CDR1 SGHDN and CDR2 FVKESK. V lost 0 bases, J lost 3 bases, and 14 bases lay in between. CDR3 length: 16 residues. J is TRBJ1-2 and V is TRBV14; no clear D. Sequencing used PBMCs. This clonotype was sampled from a woman aged 40 to 50 in good health and CMV-seropositive. The CDR3, as DNA: TGTGCCAGCAGCCAAGATATGCGTGCGGGCGACTATGGCTACACCTTC. Translation gives CASSQDMRAGDYGYTF.